Below, 14 T cell receptor beta chains from the same sample are listed, as sequenced in a study of monozygotic twins with inflammatory bowel disease. TCRdb reprocessed the 5' RACE reads and reports one entry per CDR3 protein, with no DNA. The ten most abundant clones cover 5.6% of a sample with under 350,000 distinct CDR3 sequences. Sequenced sample: blood. These TCRs come from a human donor with ulcerative colitis or Crohn's disease, or a healthy co-twin of an affected twin (not recorded which).

V is TRBV6-1 and J is TRBJ1-2; the D call of TRBD1 rests on TCRdb alone, since no DNA is present to check it. Germline V gene data show CDR1 as MNHNS and CDR2 as SASEGT. This CDR3 comprises 14 residues. The CDR3 spells CASSTGQGGYGYTF.

The V and J genes are TRBV7-2 and TRBJ2-3. The germline V gene has CDR1 SGHTA and CDR2 FQGNSA. This CDR3 has 12 amino acids. This chain's CDR3 is CASRVLTDTQYF.

This sequence joins TRBV11-2 and TRBJ2-3. The CDR3 is 15 residues long. Germline CDR1 SGHAT, CDR2 FQNNGV. The CDR3 loop reads CASSFGRTSTDTQYF. Together with reference TRBV11-2 and TRBJ2-3, the CDR3 gives the full variable domain: EAGVAQSPRYKIIEKRQSVAFWCNPISGHATLYWYQQILGQGPKLLIQFQNNGVVDDSQLPKDRFSAERLKGVDSTLKIQPAKLEDSAVYLCASSFGRTSTDTQYFGPGTRLTVL.

The rearrangement uses TRBV7-9 and TRBJ2-7; checking the TCRdb D call of TRBD1 is not possible without DNA. The CDR3 contains 17 residues. Germline lookup yields CDR1 SEHNR and CDR2 FQNEAQ (reference sequence). CDR3 region: CASSFAGSGRHSYEQYF.

The V gene is TRBV7-8, the J gene TRBJ2-7. Germline V CDR1 and CDR2: SGHVS, FQNEAQ. The CDR3 spans 13 residues. CDR3 region: CASRRRASYEQYF.

This CDR3 reads CASSPTGMGYGYTF. This sequence joins TRBV6-1 and TRBJ1-2; TCRdb proposes TRBD1, but this gene call is untestable without DNA. There are 14 residues in the CDR3. CDR1 is MNHNS and CDR2 is SASEGT in the germline V gene.

The V gene is TRBV6-1, the J gene TRBJ2-7; the TRBD2 assignment by TCRdb is unverifiable without DNA. The CDR3 extends over 16 amino acids. Germline loops: CDR1 MNHNS, CDR2 SASEGT. CDR3: CASSPRGGSGSYEQYF.

The gene calls are TRBV9 and TRBJ2-1; without DNA, the TCRdb call of TRBD1 cannot be checked. The CDR3 spans 13 residues. Per the germline V gene, CDR1 is SGDLS and CDR2 is YYNGEE. CDR3 sequence: CASSVDSGDEQFF. The full variable domain, in which reference TRBV9 and TRBJ2-1 provide the parts outside the CDR3, is DSGVTQTPKHLITATGQRVTLRCSPRSGDLSVYWYQQSLDQGLQFLIQYYNGEERAKGNILERFSAQQFPDLHSELNLSSLELGDSALYFCASSVDSGDEQFFGPGTRLTVL.

The chain couples TRBV7-9 to TRBJ2-7; the TCRdb D gene call, TRBD1, has no DNA to confirm it. CDR1 SEHNR and CDR2 FQNEAQ come from the germline V gene (reference sequence). The CDR3 runs 17 residues. The CDR3 sequence: CASSSHKRQGISYEQYF.

CDR3 in amino acids: CASSLRDAQETQYF. The rearrangement links TRBV7-2 to TRBJ2-5; TCRdb indicates TRBD1, and absent DNA this call remains unverified. The CDR3 loop spans 14 amino acids. Germline CDR1 and CDR2: SGHTA and FQGNSA. The entire variable domain, with the rest obtained from reference TRBV7-2 and TRBJ2-5, is as follows: GAGVSQSPSNKVTEKGKDVELRCDPISGHTALYWYRQSLGQGLEFLIYFQGNSAPDKSGLPSDRFSAERTGGSVSTLTIQRTQQEDSAVYLCASSLRDAQETQYFGPGTRLLVL.

The chain recombines TRBV30 with TRBJ2-4; there is no DNA to check the TCRdb D call of TRBD1. Per the germline V gene, CDR1 is GTSNPN and CDR2 is SVGIG (reference sequence). This CDR3 region has 15 residues. The CDR3 spells CAWSATGQGKNIQYF.

The chain combines TRBV5-1 with TRBJ1-1; TCRdb indicates TRBD1, and absent DNA this call remains unverified. Germline CDR1 is SGHRS and CDR2 is YFSETQ. There are 13 residues in the CDR3. CDR3 amino acids: CASSPLFGDDAFF.

V and J are TRBV19 and TRBJ1-5. The length of the CDR3 is 16 residues. The germline gives CDR1 LNHDA, CDR2 SQIVND (reference sequence). CDR3 protein: CASTLGPALIYQPRHF.

J is TRBJ2-3 and V is TRBV29-1; the D call of TRBD1 rests on TCRdb alone, since no DNA is present to check it. CDR3 size: 13 residues. The germline CDR1 and CDR2 sequences are SQVTM and ANQGSEA. The CDR3 protein is CSVSRDPTDTQYF.